This TCR beta chain was identified during a study of technical replicates of blood from a few donors. This table comes from immunoSEQ multiplex PCR, and its TCRdb copy is limited to in-frame clones, with some not included. The sample comprises some 13,000 clones, about 95% of which are singletons, and 7% to 9% rests with the top ten. CDR1 is SNHLY, CDR2 FYNNEI, per germline. This CDR3 comprises 12 residues. The chain couples TRBV2 to TRBJ1-2; no clear D gene. This TCR came from a human donor in good health. The sequencing sample was made of PBMCs. CDR3 sequence reads: CAHSRTAYGYTF. CDR3 sequence (DNA): TGTGCTCACAGTCGTACGGCTTATGGCTACACCTTC. Drawing the rest from reference TRBV2 and TRBJ1-2, the complete variable domain is EPEVTQTPSHQVTQMGQEVILRCVPISNHLYFYWYRQILGQKVEFLVSFYNNEISEKSEIFDDQFSVERPDGSNFTLKIRSTKLEDSAMYFCAHSRTAYGYTFGSGTRLTVV.